This entry is about one T cell receptor (beta chain). As yet, its antigen is unknown. This specimen belongs to a study of cytomegalovirus exposure and HLA in healthy donors. PCR employed 60 Vbeta and 13 Jbeta primers. Profiling relied on immunoSEQ multiplex PCR, and the TCRdb table lists in-frame clones only, not all of them. This repertoire shows 180,000 or so clones, just over 75% found once; its top ten account for 1.4%. Germline CDR1 SNHLY, CDR2 FYNNEI. The CDR3 covers 15 residues. Trimming pared 2 bases from V and 6 bases from J, leaving 14 bases between. Findings and caveats of the study: In most subjects, TCR beta sequences reportedly gave accurate predictions of HLA-A and HLA-B alleles. Highest at DRB1 and lowest at HLA-C, TCR association rates differed among HLA loci in a later analysis. It emerged from a later analysis that several of the most significant clusters appeared to be linked to common viral pathogens. Later analysis revealed greater clonal expansion in HLA-associated TCR beta chains than in equally common others.

J is TRBJ2-1 and V is TRBV2; a weak D match, TRBD2 (5 bases). This TCR was sampled from a man aged 18 to 30 in good health and CMV-seronegative. Sequencing was carried out using PBMCs. In DNA, the CDR3 is TGTGCCAGCAGTGAAAACGGACTCGCTGGCAATGAGCAGTTCTTC. This translates into CASSENGLAGNEQFF.